This T cell receptor (beta chain) was sequenced for a study of blood T cell repertoires in COVID-19 (TCRdb year 2020). Context from the whole study: Collaborator samples came from the United States, Italy and Spain and covered acute and convalescent phases of COVID-19. Samples came from the ongoing ImmuneRACE study (first 160 participants) plus 1,254 subjects from 6 global collaborators. HLA class I and class II types, where available, came from metadata supplied by the sample provider rather than from assay-based typing. The repertoires were released in a freely available public database intended as a resource for research on the immune response to SARS-CoV-2. The dataset comprised deeply sampled blood TCRbeta repertoires from subjects exposed to, actively infected with, or recovered from COVID-19. Sample metadata almost always included a de-identified subject ID, COVID-19 status, age in years and sex. The material from the prospective study consisted of cDNA or gDNA derived from T cells, B-cell-depleted T cells, or PBMCs. What the study reported, not specific to this receptor: The quantity of clinical and demographic metadata differed by source and by participant and was supplied without curation.

V is pruned by 0 bases and J by 8 bases, leaving 8 bases of the junction without a gene match. From a lookup of the germline V gene, CDR1 and CDR2 are KGHDR and SFDVKD. Including cysteine and phenylalanine, the CDR3 has 16 amino acids. Of the read, only the CDR3 DNA is kept; its 48 bases are in frame from base 1. As to this clone: What this receptor recognizes is not known. No qualities accompany the bases; no much larger clone lies one base away.

The collaborating institutions used their own protocols to collect whole blood in K2EDTA tubes. For TCRbeta analysis, collaborators shipped samples in one of three forms: frozen whole blood, isolated PBMCs, or DNA extracted from either of those sample types. TCRbeta CDR3 regions were amplified from genomic DNA by means of the immunoSEQ Assay, a bias-controlled multiplex PCR. The paper's processing steps were these. Within the assay, amplification of reference gene primers was used to estimate how many nucleated cells each sample contained. To quantify the absolute abundance of each unique TCRbeta CDR3 rearrangement, sequence reads were collapsed and filtered. For each sample, productive Simpson clonality was calculated as the square root of Simpson's diversity index across productive rearrangements. What TCRdb holds here is the immuneACCESS table cut down to in-frame rearrangements. Part of the clones is not present; checked against another copy, under half of the missing clones reflect an unresolved V gene, and the others are unexplained. Clonal size and the V and J genes are those of that table, whereas D and trimming came from the DNA. This sample comprises roughly 100,000 clones, approximately 83% of them detected only once. The ten largest make up approximately 3.3% of the sample.

Sequenced input: peripheral blood. This TCR was sampled from a woman over 75 with active or convalescent COVID-19. The sequence links TRBV24-1 to TRBJ2-1, and 8 junctional nucleotides match TRBD2. The DNA reads as follows: TGTGCCACCAGTGATTTGCGAGCGGGGGCTAGGGATGAGCAGTTCTTC. This yields the protein CATSDLRAGARDEQFF.